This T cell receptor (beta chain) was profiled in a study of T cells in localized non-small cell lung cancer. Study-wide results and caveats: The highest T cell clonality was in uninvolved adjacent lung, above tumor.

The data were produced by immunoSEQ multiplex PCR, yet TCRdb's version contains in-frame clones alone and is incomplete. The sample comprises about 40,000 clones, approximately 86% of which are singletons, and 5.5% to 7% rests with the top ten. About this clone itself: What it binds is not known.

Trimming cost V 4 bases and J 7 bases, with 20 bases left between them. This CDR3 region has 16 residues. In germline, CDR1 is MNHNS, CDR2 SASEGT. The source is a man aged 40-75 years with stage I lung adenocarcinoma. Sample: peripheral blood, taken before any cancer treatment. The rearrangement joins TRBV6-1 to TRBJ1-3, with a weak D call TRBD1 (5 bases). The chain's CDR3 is CASSAYRDGQRNTIYF. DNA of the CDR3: TGTGCCAGCAGTGCCTACCGGGACGGGCAGCGGAACACCATATATTTT.